The next 7 T cell receptor beta chains were all read from a single sample in a study of neoadjuvant anti-PD-1 for oral cavity cancer. Generated by immunoSEQ multiplex PCR, the TCRdb table keeps only in-frame clones and is missing some. This sample has around 14,000 clones, with more than 65% found just once. Sequenced here: PBMCs, sampled before nivolumab (anti-PD-1) treatment. These receptors were obtained from a person between 35 and 79 years old with oral cavity squamous cell carcinoma.

This clone was picked up a small number of times. This rearrangement joins TRBV7-9 to TRBJ2-2, with a tentative D call TRBD1 (5 bases). The germline V gene has CDR1 SEHNR and CDR2 FQNEAQ (reference sequence). CDR3 length: 16 amino acids. Trimming removed 5 bases from V and 4 bases from J, with 17 bases in between. This chain's CDR3 is CASSPPFRTSTGELFF. Written as DNA, the CDR3 is TGTGCCAGCAGCCCCCCTTTCCGGACAAGCACCGGGGAGCTGTTTTTT.

The chain is built from TRBV14 and TRBJ1-2; D is perhaps TRBD1 (6 bases). The CDR3 has 17 amino acids. V was clipped by 3 bases and J by 4 bases, with 21 bases between them. CDR1 and CDR2 from the germline V gene are SGHDN and FVKESK. CDR3 DNA sequence: TGTGCCAGCAGCCAGGGCTTGCGGGGGGCGCGTTCCTATGGCTACACCTTC. Amino acids: CASSQGLRGARSYGYTF.

The V call is TRBV7-2, the J call TRBJ1-5; 7 nucleotides line up with TRBD1. The trim removed 3 bases at V and 4 bases at J, leaving 9 bases unmatched. Germline V gives CDR1 SGHTA, CDR2 FQGNSA. The CDR3 runs 16 residues. CDR3 in DNA: TGTGCCAGCAGCTTGGCGGGGACAGCTACGAATCAGCCCCAGCATTTT. Translated: CASSLAGTATNQPQHF.

The V and J genes are TRBV2 and TRBJ1-2; TRBD1 might be the D (6 bases). Trimming took off 7 bases at V and 2 bases at J, with 17 bases between the two ends. CDR3 length equals 15 residues. Germline V gives CDR1 SNHLY, CDR2 FYNNEI. DNA of the CDR3: TGTGCCAGCAAAGAAGTGTGGACAGCAAACTATGGCTACACCTTC. Protein: CASKEVWTANYGYTF.

The chain has TRBV30 and TRBJ2-2; TRBD1 is a possible D gene (5 bases). The V end lost 1 base, the J end lost 8 bases, and 14 bases lay between the germline ends. Looked up from germline, CDR1 is GTSNPN and CDR2 is SVGIG (reference sequence). The CDR3 loop spans 14 amino acids. The CDR3 nucleotides read TGTGCCTGGAGTGCCAGGGCGGCGAGAGGGGAGCTGTTTTTT. This translates into CAWSARAARGELFF. The full variable domain, its missing parts supplied by reference TRBV30 and TRBJ2-2, is SQTIHQWPATLVQPVGSPLSLECTVEGTSNPNLYWYRQAAGRGLQLLFYSVGIGQISSEVPQNLSASRPQDRQFILSSKKLLLSDSGFYLCAWSARAARGELFFGEGSRLTVL.

The chain links TRBV29-1 to TRBJ2-2, with D possibly matching TRBD2 (6 bases). Germline V lookup: CDR1 SQVTM, CDR2 ANQGSEA. Trimming took 0 bases from V and 0 from J, leaving 11 bases between them. The CDR3 covers 16 residues. The CDR3 region has the DNA TGCAGCGTTGAAGATCTGGGACTCACGAACACCGGGGAGCTGTTTTTT. Its protein is CSVEDLGLTNTGELFF.

This clone was seen more than once but under ten times. The chain has TRBV4-1 and TRBJ1-1; D is possibly TRBD1 (5 bases). V dropped 1 base and J dropped 2 bases, with 11 bases sitting between them. CDR3 length equals 15 residues. Per the germline V gene, CDR1 is MGHRA and CDR2 is YSYEKL. Here the CDR3 reads CASSQVLRGNTEAFF. Here the CDR3 DNA reads TGCGCCAGCAGCCAAGTGTTGAGGGGTAACACTGAAGCTTTCTTT.